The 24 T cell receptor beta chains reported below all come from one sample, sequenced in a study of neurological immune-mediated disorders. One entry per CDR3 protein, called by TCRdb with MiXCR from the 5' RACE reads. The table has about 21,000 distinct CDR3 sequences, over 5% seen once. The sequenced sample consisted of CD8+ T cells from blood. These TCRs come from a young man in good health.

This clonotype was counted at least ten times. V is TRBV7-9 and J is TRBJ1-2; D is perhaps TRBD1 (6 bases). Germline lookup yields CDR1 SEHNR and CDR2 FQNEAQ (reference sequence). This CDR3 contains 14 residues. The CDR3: CVWEAIWGADGYTF. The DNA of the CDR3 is TGTGTTTGGGAGGCGATTTGGGGGGCCGATGGCTACACCTTC.

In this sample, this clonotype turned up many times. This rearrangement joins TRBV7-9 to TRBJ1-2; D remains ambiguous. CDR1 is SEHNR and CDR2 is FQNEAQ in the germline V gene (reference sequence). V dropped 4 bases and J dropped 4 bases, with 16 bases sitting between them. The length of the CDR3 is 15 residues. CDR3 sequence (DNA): TGTGCCAGCAGCTCCGACGGGCAGTTCGGCTATGGCTACACCTTC. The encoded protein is CASSSDGQFGYGYTF.

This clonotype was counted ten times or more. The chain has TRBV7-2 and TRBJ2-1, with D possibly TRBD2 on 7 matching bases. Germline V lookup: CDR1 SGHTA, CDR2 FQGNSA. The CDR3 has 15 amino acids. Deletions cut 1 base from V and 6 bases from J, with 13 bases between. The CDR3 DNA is TGTGCCAGCAGCTTAGAGGGGGGGCTCGGCAATGAGCAGTTCTTC. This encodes CASSLEGGLGNEQFF.

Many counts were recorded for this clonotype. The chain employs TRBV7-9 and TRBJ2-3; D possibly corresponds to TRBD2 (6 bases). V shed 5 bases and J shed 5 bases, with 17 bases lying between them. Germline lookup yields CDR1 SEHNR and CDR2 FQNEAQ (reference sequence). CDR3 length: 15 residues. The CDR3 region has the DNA TGTGCCAGCAGCCCCCTCGGGGTGGGAGGAGATACGCAGTATTTT. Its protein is CASSPLGVGGDTQYF.

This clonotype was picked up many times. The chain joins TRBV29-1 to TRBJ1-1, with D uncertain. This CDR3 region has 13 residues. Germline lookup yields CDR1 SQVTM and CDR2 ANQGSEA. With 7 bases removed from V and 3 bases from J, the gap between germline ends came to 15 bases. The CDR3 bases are TGCAGCGGTGCGCGAGGAGCGGACACTGAAGCTTTCTTT. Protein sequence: CSGARGADTEAFF.

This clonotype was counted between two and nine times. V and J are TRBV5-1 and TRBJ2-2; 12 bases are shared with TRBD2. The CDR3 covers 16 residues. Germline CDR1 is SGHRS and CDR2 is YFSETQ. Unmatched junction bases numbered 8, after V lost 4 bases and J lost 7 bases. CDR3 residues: CASSPLAGGPNGELFF. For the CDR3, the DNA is TGCGCCAGCAGCCCCCTAGCGGGGGGGCCTAACGGGGAGCTGTTTTTT. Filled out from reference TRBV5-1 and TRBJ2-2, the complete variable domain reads KAGVTQTPRYLIKTRGQQVTLSCSPISGHRSVSWYQQTPGQGLQFLFEYFSETQRNKGNFPGRFSGRQFSNSRSEMNVSTLELGDSALYLCASSPLAGGPNGELFFGEGSRLTVL.

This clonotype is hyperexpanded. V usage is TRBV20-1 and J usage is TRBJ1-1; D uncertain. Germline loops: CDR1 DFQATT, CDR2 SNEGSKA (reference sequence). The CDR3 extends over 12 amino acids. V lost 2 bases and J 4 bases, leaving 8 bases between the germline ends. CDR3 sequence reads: CSARLAVTEAFF. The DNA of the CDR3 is TGCAGTGCTAGACTGGCCGTCACTGAAGCTTTCTTT.

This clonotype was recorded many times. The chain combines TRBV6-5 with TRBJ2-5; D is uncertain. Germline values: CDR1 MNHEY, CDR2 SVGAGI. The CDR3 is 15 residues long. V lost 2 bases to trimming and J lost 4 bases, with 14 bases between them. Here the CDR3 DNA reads TGTGCCAGCAGTTACAGTCGTCCGCCCGCAGAGACCCAGTACTTC. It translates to CASSYSRPPAETQYF.

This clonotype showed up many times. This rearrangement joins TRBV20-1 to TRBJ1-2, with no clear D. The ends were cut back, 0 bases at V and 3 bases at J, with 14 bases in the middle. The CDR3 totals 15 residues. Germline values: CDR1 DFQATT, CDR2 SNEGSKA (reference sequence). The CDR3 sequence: CSARDLEALDYGYTF. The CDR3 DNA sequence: TGCAGTGCTAGAGATCTAGAAGCTCTCGACTATGGCTACACCTTC.

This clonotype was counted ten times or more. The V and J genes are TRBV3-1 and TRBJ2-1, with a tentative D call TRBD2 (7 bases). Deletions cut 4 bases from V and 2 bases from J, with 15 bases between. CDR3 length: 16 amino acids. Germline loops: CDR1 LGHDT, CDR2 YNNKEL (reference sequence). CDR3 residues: CASSPPAGAPYNEQFF. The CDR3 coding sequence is TGTGCCAGCAGCCCTCCTGCGGGGGCACCCTACAATGAGCAGTTCTTC.

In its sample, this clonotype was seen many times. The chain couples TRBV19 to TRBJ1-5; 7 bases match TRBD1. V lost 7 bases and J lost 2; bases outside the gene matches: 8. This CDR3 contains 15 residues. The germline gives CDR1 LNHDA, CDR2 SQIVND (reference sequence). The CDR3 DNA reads TGTGCCAGTACGACGGGAGACAGGGGCAATCAGCCCCAGCATTTT. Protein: CASTTGDRGNQPQHF.

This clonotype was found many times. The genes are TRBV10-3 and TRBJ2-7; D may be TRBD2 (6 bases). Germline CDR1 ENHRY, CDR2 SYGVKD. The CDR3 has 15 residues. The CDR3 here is CASRAGTTLTYEQYF. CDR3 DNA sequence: TGTGCATCGCGGGCGGGAACAACGCTGACCTACGAGCAGTACTTC.

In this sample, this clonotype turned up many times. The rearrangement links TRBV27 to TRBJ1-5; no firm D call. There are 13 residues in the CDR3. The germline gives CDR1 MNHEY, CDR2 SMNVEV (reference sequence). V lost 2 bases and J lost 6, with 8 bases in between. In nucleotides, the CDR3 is TGTGCCAGCAGTTTACACACCTCTCAGCCCCAGCATTTT. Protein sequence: CASSLHTSQPQHF.

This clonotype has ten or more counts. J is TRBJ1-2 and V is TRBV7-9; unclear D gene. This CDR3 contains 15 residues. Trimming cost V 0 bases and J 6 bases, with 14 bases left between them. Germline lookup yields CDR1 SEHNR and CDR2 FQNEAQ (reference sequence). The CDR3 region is CASSLAIRTFDGYTF. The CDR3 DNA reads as TGTGCCAGCAGCTTAGCGATTCGAACGTTCGATGGCTACACCTTC. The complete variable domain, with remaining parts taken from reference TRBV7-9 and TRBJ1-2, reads DTGVSQNPRHKITKRGQNVTFRCDPISEHNRLYWYRQTLGQGPEFLTYFQNEAQLEKSRLLSDRFSAERPKGSFSTLEIQRTEQGDSAMYLCASSLAIRTFDGYTFGSGTRLTVV.

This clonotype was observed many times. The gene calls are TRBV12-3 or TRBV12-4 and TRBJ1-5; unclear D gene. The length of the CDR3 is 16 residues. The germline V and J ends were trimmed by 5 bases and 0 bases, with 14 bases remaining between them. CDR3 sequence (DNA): TGTGCCAGCAGTGAAGCCGTTTGGGGTAGCAATCAGCCCCAGCATTTT. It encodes CASSEAVWGSNQPQHF.

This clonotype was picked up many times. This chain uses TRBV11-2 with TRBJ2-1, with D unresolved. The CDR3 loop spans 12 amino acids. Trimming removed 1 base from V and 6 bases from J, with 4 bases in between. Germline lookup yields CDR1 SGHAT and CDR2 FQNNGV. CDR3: CASSLVFNEQFF. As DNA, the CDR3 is TGTGCCAGCAGCTTAGTGTTCAATGAGCAGTTCTTC.

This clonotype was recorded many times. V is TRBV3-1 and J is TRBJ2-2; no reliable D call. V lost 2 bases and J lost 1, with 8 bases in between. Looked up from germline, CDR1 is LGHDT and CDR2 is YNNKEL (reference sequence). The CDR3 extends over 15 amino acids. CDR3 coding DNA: TGTGCCAGCAGCCAATATTGGGAGAACACCGGGGAGCTGTTTTTT. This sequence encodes CASSQYWENTGELFF.

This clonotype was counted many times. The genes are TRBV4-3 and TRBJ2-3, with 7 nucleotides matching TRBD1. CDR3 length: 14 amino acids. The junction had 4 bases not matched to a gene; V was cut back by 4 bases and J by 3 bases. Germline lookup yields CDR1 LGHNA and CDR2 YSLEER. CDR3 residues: CASSLRGPTDTQYF. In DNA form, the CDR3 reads TGCGCCAGCAGCCTGAGGGGGCCGACAGATACGCAGTATTTT.

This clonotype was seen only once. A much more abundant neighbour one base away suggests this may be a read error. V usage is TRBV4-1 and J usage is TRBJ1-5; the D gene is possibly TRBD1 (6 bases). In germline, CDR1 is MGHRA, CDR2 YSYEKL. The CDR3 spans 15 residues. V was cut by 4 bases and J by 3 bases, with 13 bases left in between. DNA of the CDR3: TGCGCCAGCAGCCTGCAAGGGGGGAACAATCAGCCCCAGCATTTT. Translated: CASSLQGGNNQPQHF.

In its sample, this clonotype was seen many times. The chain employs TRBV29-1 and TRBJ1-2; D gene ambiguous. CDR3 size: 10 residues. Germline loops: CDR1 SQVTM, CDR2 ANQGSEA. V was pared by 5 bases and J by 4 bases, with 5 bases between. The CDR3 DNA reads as TGCAGCGTTTTGGGCTATGGCTACACCTTC. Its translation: CSVLGYGYTF.

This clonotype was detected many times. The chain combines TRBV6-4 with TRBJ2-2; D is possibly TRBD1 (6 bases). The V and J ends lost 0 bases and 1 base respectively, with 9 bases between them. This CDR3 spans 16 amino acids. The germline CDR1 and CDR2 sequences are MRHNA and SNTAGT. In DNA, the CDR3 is TGTGCCAGCAGTGACTCGTTACAGGGGAACACCGGGGAGCTGTTTTTT. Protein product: CASSDSLQGNTGELFF.

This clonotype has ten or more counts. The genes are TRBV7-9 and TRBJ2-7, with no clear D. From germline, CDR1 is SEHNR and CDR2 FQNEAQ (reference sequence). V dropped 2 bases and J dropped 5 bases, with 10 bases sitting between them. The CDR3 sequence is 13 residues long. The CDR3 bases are TGTGCCAGCAGCTTAACGATATTGGACGAGCAGTACTTC. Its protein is CASSLTILDEQYF.

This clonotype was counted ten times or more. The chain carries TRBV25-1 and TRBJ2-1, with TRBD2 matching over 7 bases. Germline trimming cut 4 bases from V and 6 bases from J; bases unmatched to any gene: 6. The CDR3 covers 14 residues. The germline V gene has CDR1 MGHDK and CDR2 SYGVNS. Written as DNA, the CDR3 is TGTGCCAGCAGTGGTCCAGCGGGGCGCAATGAGCAGTTCTTC. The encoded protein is CASSGPAGRNEQFF.

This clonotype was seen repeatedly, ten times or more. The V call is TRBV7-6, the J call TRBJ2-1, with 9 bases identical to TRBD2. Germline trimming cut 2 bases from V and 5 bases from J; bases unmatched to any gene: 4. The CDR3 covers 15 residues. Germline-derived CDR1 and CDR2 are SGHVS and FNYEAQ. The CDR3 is CASSLTAGGHNEQFF. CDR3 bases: TGTGCCAGCAGCTTAACAGCGGGGGGCCACAATGAGCAGTTCTTC.